Listed below are T cell receptor beta chains from one sample, sequenced in a study of blood T cell repertoires in COVID-19. The data were produced by immunoSEQ multiplex PCR, yet TCRdb's version contains in-frame clones alone and is incomplete. This repertoire shows about 200,000 clones, 85% to 90% found once; its top ten account for roughly 5.7%. Source material: peripheral blood. Receptors were obtained from a man older than 75 with acute or convalescent COVID-19. Each CDR3 is given with its conserved first and last residue. Each record gives: J gene, V gene, D gene, clone size, CDR3 DNA, CDR3 protein. D genes are given only for firm matches. Clone size appears in some rows only: once, few, many, or a class for an expanded clone.

TRBJ1-3,TRBV10-3,TRBD1,-,TGTGCCATCAGTGAGGCCAGGGGGCTATCGGGAAACACCATATATTTT,CAISEARGLSGNTIYF
TRBJ1-1,TRBV6-5,TRBD1,-,TGTGCCAGCAGTACCCGGACAGGGACCAGTCAAGCTTTCTTT,CASSTRTGTSQAFF
TRBJ1-5,TRBV18,-,few,TGTGCCAGCTCACCCGGGGAAAATCAGCCCCAGCATTTT,CASSPGENQPQHF
TRBJ2-5,TRBV6-2/TRBV6-3,TRBD1,-,TGTGCCAGCAGCAGGGACAGATACCAAGAGACCCAGTACTTC,CASSRDRYQETQYF
TRBJ1-2,TRBV18,TRBD1,-,TGTGCCAGCTCACAAGGACAGGAGACCTATGGCTACACCTTC,CASSQGQETYGYTF
TRBJ2-1,TRBV7-9,TRBD2,few,TGTGCCAGCAGCTTGGGACTAGCGGGAGGCCGCTCCTACAATGAGCAGTTCTTC,CASSLGLAGGRSYNEQFF
TRBJ2-5,TRBV11-3,-,-,TGTGCCAGCAGCTTAGCCGGGGGACAAGAGACCCAGTACTTC,CASSLAGGQETQYF
TRBJ1-1,TRBV5-1,TRBD1,-,TGCGCCAGCAGCTTGAGACAGGGTGGGACGGGCACTGAAGCTTTCTTT,CASSLRQGGTGTEAFF
TRBJ2-1,TRBV18,TRBD2,few,TGTGCCAGCTCACCATCGGGACTAGCGGGTCTAAATTCCTACAATGAGCAGTTCTTC,CASSPSGLAGLNSYNEQFF
TRBJ1-1,TRBV5-1,TRBD1,few,TGCGCCAGCAGCCGACAGGGGAACACTGAAGCTTTCTTT,CASSRQGNTEAFF
TRBJ2-1,TRBV24-1,TRBD2,-,TGTGCCACCAGTGATTTTGGGGCTAGCGGACCTTCTGGGCAGTTCTTC,CATSDFGASGPSGQFF
TRBJ1-2,TRBV18,-,-,TGTGCCAGCTCACCACCGAACAGTGTACTTGACGGCTACACCTTC,CASSPPNSVLDGYTF
TRBJ1-6,TRBV9,-,-,TGTGCCAGCAGCGTAGATGGCAGATATTCACCCCTCCACTTT,CASSVDGRYSPLHF
TRBJ1-1,TRBV19,-,-,TGTGCCAGTACCTACGCGGGGCTGAACACTGAAGCTTTCTTT,CASTYAGLNTEAFF
TRBJ2-1,TRBV7-3,TRBD2,-,TGTGCCAGCAGCTTAAGCCCCGGGACTAGCGGCAACAATGAGCAGTTCTTC,CASSLSPGTSGNNEQFF
TRBJ1-1,TRBV27,TRBD1,-,TGTGCCAGCCGAGGGACAGGGACCACTGAAGCTTTCTTT,CASRGTGTTEAFF
TRBJ2-6,TRBV6-5,-,-,TGTGCCAGCAGGATTAGCGTCTCTGGGGCCAACGTCCTGACTTTC,CASRISVSGANVLTF
TRBJ2-2,TRBV30,TRBD1,few,TGTGCCTGGAGAACGGGACAGGGGGTCACCGGGGAGCTGTTTTTT,CAWRTGQGVTGELFF
TRBJ2-2,TRBV19,-,-,TGTGCCAGTAGGGCAGACAGCCCTTTTCGGACCGGGGAGCTGTTTTTT,CASRADSPFRTGELFF
TRBJ2-7,TRBV21-1,-,-,TGTGCCAGCAGAGCATCCCCTCTAGAGGAGCGGGAGGTCGCCTACGAGCAGTACTTC,CASRASPLEEREVAYEQYF
TRBJ1-4,TRBV9,-,-,TGTGCCAGCAGCGTAGTTACAGGGTCAGATGAAAAACTGTTTTTT,CASSVVTGSDEKLFF
TRBJ1-5,TRBV7-2,-,-,TGTGCCAGCAGCTTGGCAGCAGGGCAGCCCCAGCATTTT,CASSLAAGQPQHF
TRBJ1-2,TRBV4-3,-,-,TGCGCCAGCAGCCATGCGGGGAACTATGGCTACACCTTC,CASSHAGNYGYTF
TRBJ1-2,TRBV20-1,-,few,TGCAGTGCTAGTTCTGCAGGGGACGGAAACTATGGCTACACCTTC,CSASSAGDGNYGYTF
TRBJ1-4,TRBV7-2,-,few,TGTGCCAGCAGCCCACGGACGGGAACATCTGAAAAACTGTTTTTT,CASSPRTGTSEKLFF
TRBJ2-5,TRBV4-1,TRBD2,-,TGCGCCAGCGCACAATTCGGCGGGGGAAGAGAGACCCAGTACTTC,CASAQFGGGRETQYF
TRBJ2-5,TRBV27,TRBD1,-,TGTGCCAGCAGTTTAAACCCCACAGGGGGCGCGGGAGAGACCCAGTACTTC,CASSLNPTGGAGETQYF
TRBJ2-1,TRBV6-2/TRBV6-3,-,-,TGTGCCAGCAGTAAGGGCGAGGGTGTAGGCAAGTGGAATGAGCAGTTCTTC,CASSKGEGVGKWNEQFF
TRBJ2-5,TRBV24-1,-,-,TGTGCCGCGGCGAGTGTTCAAGAGACCCAGTACTTC,CAAASVQETQYF
TRBJ2-7,TRBV2,-,-,TGTGCCAGCAGAGACAGACCCTACGAGCAGTACTTC,CASRDRPYEQYF
TRBJ1-1,TRBV7-9,-,-,TGTGCCAGCAGCTTAGCGGGTGGGCGAATCACTGAAGCTTTCTTT,CASSLAGGRITEAFF
TRBJ1-4,TRBV11-2,TRBD1,-,TGTGCCAGCAGCCCCCGGACAGGGAGGTTCTACGAAAAACTGTTTTTT,CASSPRTGRFYEKLFF
TRBJ1-5,TRBV20-1,-,-,TGCAGTGCTAGTCCTCGTGGAGGGTCCCAGCCCCAGCATTTT,CSASPRGGSQPQHF
TRBJ2-7,TRBV28,-,-,TGTGCCAGCGGCTTAACAGTGGCCTACGAGCAGTACTTC,CASGLTVAYEQYF
TRBJ2-3,TRBV7-9,-,-,TGTGCCAGCAGCCCCAAAGCCCTAAGTTTAGATACGCAGTATTTT,CASSPKALSLDTQYF
TRBJ1-2,TRBV7-9,-,-,TGTGCCAGCAGCCCCCGGGATTATGGCTACACCTTC,CASSPRDYGYTF
TRBJ1-1,TRBV7-2,TRBD1,once,TGTGCCAGCAGCTGGACAGGGATGAACACTGAAGCTTTCTTT,CASSWTGMNTEAFF
TRBJ1-2,TRBV12-3/TRBV12-4,TRBD1,-,TGTGCCAGCAGCCCGACAGGGGACTATGGCTACACCTTC,CASSPTGDYGYTF
TRBJ2-6,TRBV7-6,-,once,TGTGCCAGCAGCTCGTCTGGGGCCAACGTCCTGACTTTC,CASSSSGANVLTF
TRBJ1-1,TRBV7-3,-,-,TGTGCCAGCAGCATCGACAGGCGGAACACTGAAGCTTTCTTT,CASSIDRRNTEAFF
TRBJ2-3,TRBV7-8,TRBD2,-,TGTGCCAGCAGCCTAAGGGGTGCTCTAGCGGGAGTGGCAGATACGCAGTATTTT,CASSLRGALAGVADTQYF
TRBJ2-3,TRBV4-1,-,-,TGCGCCAGCAGCCTAAGCACAGATACGCAGTATTTT,CASSLSTDTQYF
TRBJ1-4,TRBV5-4,TRBD1,-,TGTGCCAGCAGCTTTACAGGGGGCGCAGGGGGTGAAAAACTGTTTTTT,CASSFTGGAGGEKLFF
TRBJ1-2,TRBV7-9,-,-,TGTGCCAGCAGCTTAGTTTCTACAGGGCTGGGTGGCTACACCTTC,CASSLVSTGLGGYTF
TRBJ1-3,TRBV29-1,-,-,TGCAGCGTCCCCCAGGGCTCTGGAAACACCATATATTTT,CSVPQGSGNTIYF
TRBJ2-1,TRBV7-3,TRBD1,once,TGTGCCAGCAGCCCCTCCGGGGACAGATACAATGAGCAGTTCTTC,CASSPSGDRYNEQFF